This entry features one T cell receptor beta chain sequence. Its antigen is currently unknown. V was pared by 1 base and J by 3 bases, with 15 bases between. Germline V gene lookup returns CDR1 SGHNT and CDR2 YENEEA. There are 17 residues in the CDR3. Primers: 60 Vbeta forward and 13 Jbeta reverse. Here immunoSEQ multiplex PCR was the method, and the copy in TCRdb shows in-frame clones only, minus some. Of some 140,000 clones listed, approximately 87% are singletons. The sample originates from a study of cytomegalovirus exposure and HLA in healthy donors. Study conclusions and caveats: The authors later found TCR association rates varying by HLA locus, with DRB1 most and HLA-C fewest. A reported reduction in N-insertions relative to the 666-donor mean was seen in an Asian-associated ancestry cluster in a later analysis. Per published accounts, TCR beta sequences correctly predicted the HLA-A and HLA-B alleles of most subjects. It was reported that the classifier diagnosed cytomegalovirus status with high specificity and sensitivity in both the original and validation cohorts.

The chain uses TRBV11-3 and TRBJ2-2, with D perhaps TRBD2 (5 bases). The source material was PBMCs. The clonotype originates from a woman in her twenties or thirties in good health and CMV-seronegative. In DNA, the CDR3 is TGTGCCAGCAGCTTAGCGATCGGGCTAGCCGACACCGGGGAGCTGTTTTTT. Translated: CASSLAIGLADTGELFF.